This T cell receptor (beta chain) was captured by sequencing in a study of cytomegalovirus exposure and HLA in healthy donors. The PCR used 60 Vbeta and 13 Jbeta primers. The protocol was immunoSEQ multiplex PCR, while the TCRdb copy is restricted to in-frame clones and leaves out a portion. Of under 150,000 clones listed, about 79% are singletons. Findings of the study overall: Several V segments, TRBV6-2 and TRBV6-3 among them, could not be told apart and were dropped. HLA alleles were associated with 15,000 to 20,000 TCR beta sequences in a later analysis at 0.05 false discovery rate.

V was clipped by 5 bases and J by 4 bases; unmatched bases: 8. This CDR3 is 15 amino acids long. Germline V gene data show CDR1 as MNHEY and CDR2 as SVGAGI. As concerns this clone: No antigen is known for it.

The receptor comes from a male donor in good health and CMV-seronegative. The specimen was PBMCs. This chain joins TRBV6-5 and TRBJ2-7; 10 bases map to TRBD1. The chain's CDR3 is CASSTLGTGVYEQYF. As DNA, the CDR3 is TGTGCCAGCAGTACCCTCGGGACAGGGGTGTACGAGCAGTACTTC.